This entry describes one T cell receptor (beta chain). In germline, CDR1 is SGHNT, CDR2 YYREEE (reference sequence). Trimming pared 5 bases from V and 10 bases from J, leaving 13 bases between. The CDR3 has 12 residues. Data came from immunoSEQ multiplex PCR; TCRdb stores just in-frame clones and leaves some out. This table holds fewer than 90,000 clones, around 92% found once. This entry comes from a study of technical replicates of blood from several donors. The V call is TRBV5-4, the J call TRBJ2-1; possible D gene TRBD2, 6 bases. The sequencing input was T cells isolated from PBMCs. This clonotype originated in a human donor in good health. CDR3 loop: CASRVAGGEQFF. For the CDR3, the DNA is TGTGCCAGCAGGGTGGCTGGAGGGGAGCAGTTCTTC.